The T cell receptor beta chain described here comes from a study of identical twins. Germline CDR1 is LGHDT and CDR2 is YNNKEL (reference sequence). This CDR3 contains 15 residues. Unmatched junction bases numbered 2, after V lost 1 base and J lost 1 base. TCRdb redid the calling of the 5' RACE reads with MiXCR, one entry per CDR3 protein. Found here are approximately 230,000 distinct CDR3 sequences, around 6.5% of them singletons; the top ten hold roughly 14%. This clonotype occurred many times. These sequences were also reported in another study, on T cells expressing NK-cell markers.

Sequenced sample: CD8+ T cells sorted from blood. V and J are TRBV3-1 and TRBJ2-3, with TRBD2 identical over 7 bases. The sequence was obtained from a woman between 18 and 29 years old in good health. DNA for the CDR3: TGTGCCAGCAGCCAAGGAGCGGGACGCACAGATACGCAGTATTTT. Protein: CASSQGAGRTDTQYF.